One and the same sample provided the 30 T cell receptor beta chains below, sequenced in a study of T cells in Graves' hyperthyroidism and ophthalmopathy. Amplified TCR beta CDR3 regions derived from RNA transcripts. A first-round RT-PCR of the TCR CDR3 used the HTBI primer set. TCRdb reanalysed the multiplex PCR reads using MiXCR and keeps one entry per CDR3 protein. This sample has roughly 500,000 distinct CDR3 sequences, with around 22% found just once. The sample consisted of blood. The receptors derive from a woman in her 30s with Graves' ophthalmopathy.

V and J are TRBV2 and TRBJ2-7; a possible D gene is TRBD1 (5 bases). Germline V gene lookup returns CDR1 SNHLY and CDR2 FYNNEI. V lost 6 bases to trimming and J lost 0 bases, with 12 bases between them. The CDR3 is made up of 14 amino acids. CDR3 bases: TGTGCCAGCAGACTGACAGAGACCTCCTACGAGCAGTACTTC. This gives the protein CASRLTETSYEQYF.

The genes are TRBV20-1 and TRBJ1-5; 9 bases agree with TRBD1. J lost 4 bases, V lost 3 bases, and 7 bases had no gene match. The germline V gene encodes CDR1 DFQATT and CDR2 SNEGSKA (reference sequence). This CDR3 is 15 amino acids long. This CDR3 is CSASRDRAGNQPQHF. In nucleotides, the CDR3 is TGCAGTGCTAGTAGGGACAGGGCTGGAAATCAGCCCCAGCATTTT.

This clonotype was observed a few times. The chain couples TRBV18 to TRBJ1-5; unclear D gene. The V end lost 2 bases, the J end lost 4 bases, and 12 bases lay between the germline ends. The CDR3 covers 15 residues. Germline V gene sequence: CDR1 KGHSH, CDR2 LQKENI. The chain's CDR3 is CASSPGYGLNQPQHF. CDR3 bases: TGTGCCAGCTCACCAGGATACGGATTGAATCAGCCCCAGCATTTT.

This clonotype was observed a handful of times. CDR3 sequence reads: CASTLGRRETQYF. In DNA form, the CDR3 reads TGTGCCAGCACCTTAGGACGGCGGGAGACCCAGTACTTC. This chain links TRBV12-3 or TRBV12-4 with TRBJ2-5; no firm D call. Trimming pared 7 bases from V and 5 bases from J, leaving 14 bases between. The CDR3 contains 13 residues.

The J gene is TRBJ1-5, the V gene TRBV6-1; D not resolved. Trimming stripped 6 bases from V and 1 base from J, with 16 bases between. The CDR3 has 16 amino acids. Germline assignment: CDR1 MNHNS and CDR2 SASEGT. The CDR3 DNA reads as TGTGCCAGCAGGGAAAAGGCGGCAGAGAGCAATCAGCCCCAGCATTTT. Protein sequence: CASREKAAESNQPQHF.

This clonotype was counted many times. This chain uses TRBV28 with TRBJ1-2; tentative D call: TRBD1 (5 bases). The CDR3 has 16 residues. The germline V and J ends were trimmed by 5 bases and 4 bases, with 20 bases remaining between them. In germline, CDR1 is MDHEN, CDR2 SYDVKM. The CDR3 reads CASSPFSGGGSYGYTF. The CDR3, as DNA: TGTGCCAGCAGTCCCTTCAGCGGGGGAGGAAGCTATGGCTACACCTTC.

Many counts were recorded for this clonotype. The chain uses TRBV4-1 and TRBJ2-5; no clear D gene. The germline V gene has CDR1 MGHRA and CDR2 YSYEKL. The CDR3 is 13 amino acids. Deletions cut 0 bases from V and 5 bases from J, with 7 bases between. The CDR3: CASSQDQGETQYF. CDR3 DNA: TGCGCCAGCAGCCAAGATCAAGGGGAGACCCAGTACTTC.

This clonotype was found many times. The chain recombines TRBV6-5 with TRBJ1-1; a possible D gene is TRBD1 (6 bases). V was clipped by 2 bases and J by 11 bases, with 12 bases between them. The germline gives CDR1 MNHEY, CDR2 SVGAGI. CDR3 length equals 12 residues. The CDR3 coding sequence is TGTGCCAGCAGTTACGAGGGGGGGAACGCTTTCTTT. This codes for CASSYEGGNAFF.

This clonotype was seen ten or more times. This chain links TRBV20-1 with TRBJ1-5; no firm D call. This CDR3 has 13 amino acids. CDR1 is DFQATT, CDR2 SNEGSKA, per germline (reference sequence). Trimming removed 1 base from V and 5 bases from J, with 9 bases in between. The CDR3 DNA follows: TGCAGTGCTAGAGTGGATCCAGATCAGCCCCAGCATTTT. It codes for CSARVDPDQPQHF.

The J gene is TRBJ1-2, the V gene TRBV20-1; 9 bases align to TRBD1. The CDR3 sequence is 13 residues long. V was clipped by 3 bases and J by 4 bases; unmatched bases: 3. CDR1 DFQATT and CDR2 SNEGSKA come from the germline V gene (reference sequence). The DNA for the CDR3 is TGCAGTGCTAGGACAGGGGGAGGCTATGGCTACACCTTC. Translated: CSARTGGGYGYTF.

This clonotype has ten or more counts. V is TRBV6-4 and J is TRBJ1-1; 7 nucleotides align to TRBD1. Germline assignment: CDR1 MRHNA and CDR2 SNTAGT. After removal of 6 bases from V and 5 bases from J, the junction contained 15 bases not matched to a gene. This CDR3 region has 16 residues. The CDR3 DNA reads TGTGCCAGCAGGGCCACCTCCCAGGGGGAATGGACTGAAGCTTTCTTT. This gives the protein CASRATSQGEWTEAFF.

A few counts support this clonotype. V gene TRBV7-6 combines with J gene TRBJ2-2; maybe TRBD2 (7 bases). Trimming pared 2 bases from V and 5 bases from J, leaving 21 bases between. CDR3 length: 18 amino acids. Germline CDR1 SGHVS, CDR2 FNYEAQ. The CDR3 protein is CASSLPGGAFQPTGELFF. The DNA for the CDR3 is TGTGCCAGCAGCTTACCGGGGGGCGCCTTTCAACCGACCGGGGAGCTGTTTTTT. The full variable domain, with the rest looked up from reference TRBV7-6 and TRBJ2-2, is GAGVSQSPRYKVTKRGQDVALRCDPISGHVSLYWYRQALGQGPEFLTYFNYEAQQDKSGLPNDRFSAERPEGSISTLTIQRTEQRDSAMYRCASSLPGGAFQPTGELFFGEGSRLTVL.

Note on this clonotype: A much larger clone lies one base from this, so it may be a read error. This CDR3 fails to terminate in the conserved phenylalanine or tryptophan, so it likely reflects a read error. The chain joins TRBV3-1 to TRBJ2-7, with D possibly TRBD2 on 7 matching bases. The V gene's germline CDR1 is LGHDT and CDR2 YNNKEL (reference sequence). The CDR3 runs to 14 residues. V lost 7 bases and J 5 bases, leaving 18 bases between the germline ends. As DNA, the CDR3 is TGTGCCAGCAACCTAGCTTCGGGGGGCCACGAGCAGTACTAC. Its translation is CASNLASGGHEQYY.

CDR3 region: CASSYSGDLTEAFF. The CDR3 nucleotides are TGTGCCAGCAGTTACTCAGGGGATCTCACTGAAGCTTTCTTT. This rearrangement joins TRBV6-5 to TRBJ1-1; a weak D match, TRBD1 (5 bases). Trimming stripped 0 bases from V and 4 bases from J, with 9 bases between. The CDR3 covers 14 residues. Germline CDR1 is MNHEY and CDR2 is SVGAGI.

This clonotype was detected ten times or more. The rearrangement uses TRBV7-2 and TRBJ1-5; D is possibly TRBD1 (5 bases). The CDR3 totals 15 residues. V was shortened by 5 bases and J by 3 bases, with 14 bases between the two germline ends. Looked up from germline, CDR1 is SGHTA and CDR2 is FQGNSA. The DNA for the CDR3 is TGTGCCAGCAGCCTTCCTGCAGGGTTCAATCAGCCCCAGCATTTT. Amino acids: CASSLPAGFNQPQHF.

Many counts were recorded for this clonotype. This chain uses TRBV20-1 with TRBJ1-5, with D unresolved. CDR1 is DFQATT, CDR2 SNEGSKA, per germline (reference sequence). The ends were cut back, 1 base at V and 0 bases at J, with 4 bases in the middle. The CDR3 loop spans 13 amino acids. CDR3 bases: TGCAGTGCTAGAGGACATAGCAATCAGCCCCAGCATTTT. It yields the protein CSARGHSNQPQHF.

V gene TRBV12-3 or TRBV12-4 combines with J gene TRBJ2-7, with D possibly TRBD1 on 6 matching bases. V lost 6 bases and J 3 bases, leaving 18 bases between the germline ends. The CDR3 totals 15 residues. The CDR3 loop is CASSSRDKGFYEQYF. CDR3 sequence (DNA): TGTGCCAGCAGCTCCCGGGACAAAGGCTTCTACGAGCAGTACTTC.

There are a few counts of this clonotype. The rearrangement uses TRBV20-1 and TRBJ2-5; the match to TRBD1 covers 9 bases. From germline, CDR1 is DFQATT and CDR2 SNEGSKA (reference sequence). V lost 5 bases to trimming and J lost 5 bases; unmatched junction nucleotides: 6. CDR3 length: 13 amino acids. The CDR3 DNA follows: TGCAGTGCTCTTCGGACAGGGGTGGAGACCCAGTACTTC. Residues: CSALRTGVETQYF.

Many counts were recorded for this clonotype. The chain is built from TRBV7-3 and TRBJ1-1; no firm D call. CDR1 and CDR2 (germline): SGHTA, FQGTGA. Trimming cost V 7 bases and J 2 bases, with 11 bases left between them. The CDR3 sequence is 13 residues long. CDR3 sequence reads: CASTRVANTEAFF. CDR3 DNA sequence: TGTGCCAGCACTCGGGTAGCTAACACTGAAGCTTTCTTT. The full variable domain, with the rest looked up from reference TRBV7-3 and TRBJ1-1, is GAGVSQTPSNKVTEKGKYVELRCDPISGHTALYWYRQSLGQGPEFLIYFQGTGAADDSGLPNDRFFAVRPEGSVSTLKIQRTERGDSAVYLCASTRVANTEAFFGQGTRLTVV.

This clonotype was seen a single time. Just one base apart from a much larger clone, this may be a read error. The rearrangement joins TRBV19 to TRBJ1-6; TRBD1 aligns across 7 bases. The CDR3 totals 14 residues. With V trimmed by 6 bases and J by 14 bases, 13 bases remained unmatched. Per the germline V gene, CDR1 is LNHDA and CDR2 is SQIVND (reference sequence). This CDR3 is CASSLGQAHSTLHF. The CDR3 DNA is TGTGCCAGTAGCCTCGGACAGGCACACTCAACCCTCCACTTT. Filled out from reference TRBV19 and TRBJ1-6, the complete variable domain reads DGGITQSPKYLFRKEGQNVTLSCEQNLNHDAMYWYRQDPGQGLRLIYYSQIVNDFQKGDIAEGYSVSREKKESFPLTVTSAQKNPTAFYLCASSLGQAHSTLHFGNGTRLTVT.

This clonotype appeared once. A clone one base away is much larger, so this may be a read error. The chain is built from TRBV11-1 and TRBJ2-2, with 8 positions matching TRBD1. Germline assignment: CDR1 SGHAT and CDR2 FQDESV (reference sequence). The CDR3 loop spans 16 amino acids. In DNA, the CDR3 is TGTGCCAGCAGCCCATTGGACAGGGCTGGCACCGGGGAGCTGTGTTTT. Translated, it gives CASSPLDRAGTGELCF.

V gene TRBV29-1 combines with J gene TRBJ2-7, with TRBD2 identical over 12 bases. This CDR3 has 13 residues. With 7 bases clipped from V and 6 bases from J, the junction kept 7 bases outside the gene matches. CDR1 is SQVTM and CDR2 is ANQGSEA in the germline V gene. The CDR3 sequence: CSAMTSGSGEQYF. As DNA, the CDR3 is TGCAGCGCCATGACTAGCGGGAGTGGCGAGCAGTACTTC.

This clonotype has ten or more counts. The V call is TRBV2, the J call TRBJ2-7; D is ambiguous. This CDR3 has 16 residues. The V end lost 2 bases, the J end lost 0 bases, and 14 bases lay between the germline ends. Germline V CDR1 and CDR2: SNHLY, FYNNEI. The CDR3 nucleotides are TGTGCCAGCAGTGAATCGTTCCTCCTTAGCTCCTACGAGCAGTACTTC. This sequence encodes CASSESFLLSSYEQYF. Based on the CDR3 plus reference TRBV2 and TRBJ2-7, the full variable domain is EPEVTQTPSHQVTQMGQEVILRCVPISNHLYFYWYRQILGQKVEFLVSFYNNEISEKSEIFDDQFSVERPDGSNFTLKIRSTKLEDSAMYFCASSESFLLSSYEQYFGPGTRLTVT.

This clonotype was seen ten or more times. This chain joins TRBV20-1 and TRBJ2-5, with 8 bases that match TRBD2. Trimming cost V 5 bases and J 1 base; bases outside gene matches: 0. CDR3 length: 12 residues. CDR1 and CDR2 from the germline V gene are DFQATT and SNEGSKA (reference sequence). In DNA, the CDR3 is TGCAGTGCTCTAGCGGGCCAAGAGACCCAGTACTTC. This gives the protein CSALAGQETQYF.

V is TRBV19 and J is TRBJ2-5; D unresolved. Germline CDR1 LNHDA, CDR2 SQIVND (reference sequence). V shed 2 bases and J shed 3 bases, with 7 bases lying between them. This CDR3 region has 13 residues. This CDR3 is CASSIRAKETQYF. Here the CDR3 DNA reads TGTGCCAGTAGTATACGGGCCAAAGAGACCCAGTACTTC.

The chain recombines TRBV29-1 with TRBJ1-2, with TRBD1 matching 7 bases. Germline values: CDR1 SQVTM, CDR2 ANQGSEA. V trimming: 0 bases; J trimming: 1 base; junction bases outside the gene matches: 8. The CDR3 has 16 amino acids. The CDR3 loop is CSVEDRRTGDNYGYTF. The CDR3 DNA follows: TGCAGCGTTGAAGATCGCCGAACAGGGGATAACTATGGCTACACCTTC.

The table lists this clonotype with many counts. The V gene is TRBV7-9, the J gene TRBJ1-5; TRBD1 matches 9 bases. The germline CDR1 and CDR2 sequences are SEHNR and FQNEAQ (reference sequence). The CDR3 has 18 residues. V dropped 0 bases and J dropped 3; count of bases not matched to a gene: 9. The CDR3 loop is CASSLAPPGQGVNQPQHF. In nucleotides, the CDR3 is TGTGCCAGCAGCTTAGCCCCCCCGGGACAGGGTGTCAATCAGCCCCAGCATTTT.

V and J are TRBV12-3 or TRBV12-4 and TRBJ2-7; D call uncertain. V gave up 5 bases and J gave up 2 bases, with 16 bases separating them. This CDR3 contains 15 residues. The CDR3 bases are TGTGCCAGCAGTCCTTTTCTGGGGTCCACCTACGAGCAGTACTTC. As protein: CASSPFLGSTYEQYF.

The chain has TRBV20-1 and TRBJ1-6; a possible D gene is TRBD1 (6 bases). The germline V gene has CDR1 DFQATT and CDR2 SNEGSKA (reference sequence). The CDR3 is 14 amino acids. Deletions cut 5 bases from V and 6 bases from J, with 14 bases between. The chain's CDR3 is CSAELTGRNSPLHF. The CDR3, as DNA: TGCAGTGCTGAACTGACAGGACGTAATTCACCCCTCCACTTT.

This clonotype was recorded a few times. The V gene is TRBV6-2 or TRBV6-3, the J gene TRBJ2-5; D is unclear. CDR3 length equals 16 residues. Trimming shortened V by 0 bases and J by 2 bases, and 13 bases separated the two germline ends. Germline CDR1 is MNHEY and CDR2 is SVGEGT. The DNA of the CDR3 is TGTGCCAGCAGTTACTCTTGGACGGATCCACAAGAGACCCAGTACTTC. Translation: CASSYSWTDPQETQYF.